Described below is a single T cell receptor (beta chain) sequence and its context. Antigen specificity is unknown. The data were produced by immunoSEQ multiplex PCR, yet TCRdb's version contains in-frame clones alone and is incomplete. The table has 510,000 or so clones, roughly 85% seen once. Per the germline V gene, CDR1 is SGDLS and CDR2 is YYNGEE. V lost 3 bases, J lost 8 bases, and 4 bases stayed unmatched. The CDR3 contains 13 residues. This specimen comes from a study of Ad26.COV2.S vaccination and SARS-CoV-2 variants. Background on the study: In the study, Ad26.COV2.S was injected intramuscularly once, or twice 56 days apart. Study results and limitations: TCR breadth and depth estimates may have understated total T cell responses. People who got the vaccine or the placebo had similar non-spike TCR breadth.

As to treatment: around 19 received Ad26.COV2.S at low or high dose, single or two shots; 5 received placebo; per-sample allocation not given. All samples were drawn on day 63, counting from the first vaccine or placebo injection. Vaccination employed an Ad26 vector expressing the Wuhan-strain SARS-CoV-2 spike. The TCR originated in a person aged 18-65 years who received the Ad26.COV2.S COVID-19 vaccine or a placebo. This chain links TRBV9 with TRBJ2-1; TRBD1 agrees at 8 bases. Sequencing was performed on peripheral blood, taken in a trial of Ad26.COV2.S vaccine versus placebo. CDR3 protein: CASSAGQGYEQFF. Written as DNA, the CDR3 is TGTGCCAGCAGCGCAGGACAGGGCTATGAGCAGTTCTTC.